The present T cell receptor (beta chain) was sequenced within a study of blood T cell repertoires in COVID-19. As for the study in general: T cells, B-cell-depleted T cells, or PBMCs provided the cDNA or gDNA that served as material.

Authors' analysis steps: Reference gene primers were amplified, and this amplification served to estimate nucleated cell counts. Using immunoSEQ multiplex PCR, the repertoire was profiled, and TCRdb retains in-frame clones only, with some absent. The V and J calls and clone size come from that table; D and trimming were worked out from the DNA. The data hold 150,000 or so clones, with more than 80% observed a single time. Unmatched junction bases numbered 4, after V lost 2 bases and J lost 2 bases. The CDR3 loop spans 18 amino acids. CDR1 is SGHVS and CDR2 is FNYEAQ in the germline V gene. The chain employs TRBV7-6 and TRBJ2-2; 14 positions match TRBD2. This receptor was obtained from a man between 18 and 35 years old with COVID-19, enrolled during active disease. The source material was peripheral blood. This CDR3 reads CASSLRLAGGPNTGELFF. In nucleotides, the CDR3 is TGTGCCAGCAGCTTACGACTAGCGGGAGGGCCTAACACCGGGGAGCTGTTTTTT.